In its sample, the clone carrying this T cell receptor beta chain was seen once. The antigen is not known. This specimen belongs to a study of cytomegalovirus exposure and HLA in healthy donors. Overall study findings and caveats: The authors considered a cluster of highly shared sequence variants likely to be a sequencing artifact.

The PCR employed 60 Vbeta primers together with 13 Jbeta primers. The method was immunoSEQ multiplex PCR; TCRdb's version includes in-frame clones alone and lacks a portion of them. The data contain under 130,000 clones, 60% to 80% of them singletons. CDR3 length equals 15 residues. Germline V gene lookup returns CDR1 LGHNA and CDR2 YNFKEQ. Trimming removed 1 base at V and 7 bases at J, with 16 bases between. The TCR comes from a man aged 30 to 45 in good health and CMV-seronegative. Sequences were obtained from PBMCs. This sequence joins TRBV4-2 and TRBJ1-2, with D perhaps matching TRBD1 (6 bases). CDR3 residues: CASSQVQTGPFGYTF. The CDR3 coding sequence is TGTGCCAGCAGCCAAGTCCAGACAGGCCCCTTTGGCTACACCTTC.